Below, 28 T cell receptor beta chains from the same sample are listed, as sequenced in a study of blood T cell repertoires in COVID-19. Profiled with immunoSEQ multiplex PCR; TCRdb holds only in-frame clones, not every one. This table has around 310,000 clones, 75% to 90% appearing once. Sequencing input: PBMCs or T cells enriched from blood (not recorded which). The origin of the receptors is a middle-aged woman who had recovered from COVID-19.

The chain carries TRBV10-1 and TRBJ1-1; the D gene is possibly TRBD1 (5 bases). This CDR3 contains 15 residues. Trimming stripped 7 bases from V and 4 bases from J, with 19 bases between. CDR1 is WNHNN, CDR2 SYGVQD, per germline (reference sequence). In DNA form, the CDR3 reads TGCGCCAGCACCCGGGGGAGCCCCGGGAGCACTGAAGCTTTCTTT. It translates to CASTRGSPGSTEAFF.

The rearrangement uses TRBV9 and TRBJ1-2; possibly TRBD1 for D (5 bases). Germline CDR1 SGDLS, CDR2 YYNGEE. V lost 3 bases to trimming and J lost 7 bases, with 19 bases between them. This CDR3 region has 15 residues. The CDR3 DNA follows: TGTGCCAGCAGCGCCACCGGGACTCCTTACGCTGGCTACACCTTC. This translates into CASSATGTPYAGYTF.

CDR3 amino acids: CASSSTGYSNQPQHF. CDR3 in DNA: TGTGCCAGCAGTTCGACAGGGTATAGCAATCAGCCCCAGCATTTT. The genes are TRBV7-9 and TRBJ1-5; TRBD1 agrees at 7 bases. This CDR3 comprises 15 residues. Trimming at V came to 6 bases and at J to 0 bases, leaving 5 bases not matched to a gene. The germline V gene encodes CDR1 SEHNR and CDR2 FQNEAQ (reference sequence).

The J gene is TRBJ2-1, the V gene TRBV24-1; 8 nucleotides match TRBD1. V dropped 8 bases and J dropped 9; count of bases not matched to a gene: 2. The germline gives CDR1 KGHDR, CDR2 SFDVKD. The CDR3 extends over 11 amino acids. CDR3 sequence (DNA): TGTGCCACCAACGACAGGGGTGAGCAGTTCTTC. This translates into CATNDRGEQFF.

V and J are TRBV7-6 and TRBJ2-1, with 9 nucleotides matching TRBD2. The CDR3 is made up of 16 amino acids. Germline V gene lookup returns CDR1 SGHVS and CDR2 FNYEAQ. Losses at the gene ends were 5 bases for V and 10 bases for J; bases not matched to a gene: 15. CDR3 sequence (DNA): TGTGCCAGCAGCCGCACGTCGAGTAGCGGGAGAGGGGAGCAGTTCTTC. It specifies CASSRTSSSGRGEQFF.

The chain uses TRBV2 and TRBJ2-3, with D possibly being TRBD2 (5 bases). The V end lost 6 bases, the J end lost 5 bases, and 12 bases lay between the germline ends. The germline V gene has CDR1 SNHLY and CDR2 FYNNEI. This CDR3 has 13 amino acids. The chain's CDR3 is CASSLLEGDTQYF. The CDR3 DNA is TGTGCCAGCAGCCTACTAGAAGGAGATACGCAGTATTTT.

The chain uses TRBV6-5 and TRBJ1-6; 7 bases align to TRBD1. Germline V gene lookup returns CDR1 MNHEY and CDR2 SVGAGI. With V trimmed by 0 bases and J by 10 bases, 6 bases remained unmatched. CDR3 length: 15 amino acids. The CDR3 sequence is CASSYSATGDSPLHF. The CDR3 coding sequence is TGTGCCAGCAGTTACTCAGCCACAGGGGACTCACCCCTCCACTTT.

The rearrangement joins TRBV11-2 to TRBJ1-2; D gene uncertain. Trimming pared 1 base from V and 2 bases from J, leaving 5 bases between. This CDR3 spans 13 amino acids. CDR1 is SGHAT and CDR2 is FQNNGV in the germline V gene. CDR3 sequence: CASSLVGNYGYTF. The CDR3 coding sequence is TGTGCCAGCAGCTTAGTCGGGAACTATGGCTACACCTTC.

This chain links TRBV15 with TRBJ1-2; perhaps TRBD1 as D (6 bases). CDR3 length: 15 amino acids. Germline CDR1 is LNHNV and CDR2 is YYDKDF (reference sequence). Between the trimmed V and J ends, which lost 3 bases and 1 base, there was a span of 12 bases. The CDR3 protein is CATSRPEDSNYGYTF. The DNA of the CDR3 is TGTGCCACCAGCAGGCCAGAGGACAGTAACTATGGCTACACCTTC.

V is TRBV29-1 and J is TRBJ1-1; maybe TRBD1 (5 bases). Germline values: CDR1 SQVTM, CDR2 ANQGSEA. This CDR3 comprises 14 residues. The CDR3 coding sequence is TGCAGTGCCTGGCAGGGAAGGGAGGACACTGAAGCTTTCTTT. This sequence encodes CSAWQGREDTEAFF. Combining the CDR3 with reference TRBV29-1 and TRBJ1-1 gives the whole variable domain SAVISQKPSRDICQRGTSLTIQCQVDSQVTMMFWYRQQPGQSLTLIATANQGSEATYESGFVIDKFPISRPNLTFSTLTVSNMSPEDSSIYLCSAWQGREDTEAFFGQGTRLTVV.

The chain joins TRBV6-2 or TRBV6-3 to TRBJ2-1; 14 bases agree with TRBD2. The trim removed 6 bases at V and 10 bases at J, leaving 8 bases unmatched. The CDR3 has 15 residues. Germline V gene lookup returns CDR1 MNHEY and CDR2 SVGEGT. The CDR3 reads CASSRLAGGPWEQFF. CDR3 nucleotide sequence: TGTGCCAGCAGCCGACTAGCGGGGGGGCCATGGGAGCAGTTCTTC.

The chain recombines TRBV9 with TRBJ1-2; 11 bases fit TRBD1. Germline CDR1 reads SGDLS; CDR2 reads YYNGEE. CDR3 length equals 18 residues. V gave up 2 bases and J gave up 8 bases; unmatched junction bases: 17. The CDR3 sequence is CASSVMLASGQGAGGYTF. Written as DNA, the CDR3 is TGTGCCAGCAGCGTTATGCTCGCCTCTGGACAGGGGGCAGGGGGCTACACCTTC.

The chain employs TRBV6-5 and TRBJ1-5, with a weak D call TRBD1 (6 bases). In germline, CDR1 is MNHEY, CDR2 SVGAGI. The CDR3 sequence is 15 residues long. Trimming took 8 bases from V and 9 from J, leaving 23 bases between them. The chain's CDR3 is CASGREWDIKGPQHF. In DNA, the CDR3 is TGTGCCAGCGGTAGAGAATGGGACATAAAAGGGCCCCAGCATTTT.

The V and J genes are TRBV7-9 and TRBJ2-7; 8 bases are shared with TRBD2. V dropped 4 bases and J dropped 9; count of bases not matched to a gene: 8. CDR1 and CDR2 from the germline V gene are SEHNR and FQNEAQ (reference sequence). This CDR3 spans 13 amino acids. The CDR3 loop reads CASSWGGLAGQYF. CDR3 DNA sequence: TGTGCCAGCAGCTGGGGCGGGCTAGCGGGGCAGTACTTC.

This clone was picked up one time. This rearrangement joins TRBV11-2 to TRBJ2-7; 8 bases agree with TRBD2. The V gene's germline CDR1 is SGHAT and CDR2 FQNNGV. The CDR3 runs to 14 residues. V gave up 4 bases and J gave up 1 base; unmatched junction bases: 3. The CDR3 sequence: CASSSLAGSYEQYF. CDR3 DNA: TGTGCCAGCAGCTCATTAGCGGGGTCCTACGAGCAGTACTTC.

The rearrangement links TRBV7-2 to TRBJ2-5; D possibly corresponds to TRBD1 (6 bases). The V end lost 5 bases, the J end lost 7 bases, and 17 bases lay between the germline ends. The CDR3 loop spans 14 amino acids. CDR1 and CDR2 from the germline V gene are SGHTA and FQGNSA. CDR3 coding DNA: TGTGCCAGCAGCCCAGAGGCACTAGGGGGGACCCAGTACTTC. Translated: CASSPEALGGTQYF.

The chain carries TRBV5-4 and TRBJ1-3; maybe TRBD1 (5 bases). Trimming stripped 2 bases from V and 2 bases from J, with 20 bases between. The CDR3 extends over 18 amino acids. Germline V gene data show CDR1 as SGHNT and CDR2 as YYREEE (reference sequence). CDR3 loop: CASSLPPLAGRAGNTIYF. In DNA form, the CDR3 reads TGTGCCAGCAGCTTACCCCCCCTGGCAGGGAGGGCTGGAAACACCATATATTTT.

The chain combines TRBV24-1 with TRBJ2-7, with a weak D call TRBD1 (6 bases). V was pared by 4 bases and J by 9 bases, with 12 bases between. The germline V gene has CDR1 KGHDR and CDR2 SFDVKD. This CDR3 has 12 residues. CDR3 nucleotide sequence: TGTGCCACCAGTGACCACAGGGCGAGGCAGTACTTC. As protein: CATSDHRARQYF.

The chain combines TRBV2 with TRBJ1-5, with 8 bases fitting TRBD1. The germline V gene encodes CDR1 SNHLY and CDR2 FYNNEI. The trim removed 4 bases at V and 6 bases at J, leaving 5 bases unmatched. This CDR3 contains 14 residues. CDR3 DNA sequence: TGTGCCAGCAGTGGGGCAGGGGGCGCTCAGCCCCAGCATTTT. It codes for CASSGAGGAQPQHF.

This clone has a handful of counts. The V and J genes are TRBV3-1 (or the pseudogene TRBV3-2) and TRBJ2-7; a possible D gene is TRBD2 (7 bases). V was clipped by 4 bases and J by 4 bases, with 23 bases between them. The CDR3 extends over 17 amino acids. From germline, CDR1 is LGHDT and CDR2 YNNKEL (reference sequence). CDR3 nucleotide sequence: TGTGCCAGCAGCCCAGGGGTGAGGCGCGGGGGCTATTACGAGCAGTACTTC. It is translated as CASSPGVRRGGYYEQYF.

This clone was seen a handful of times. The J gene is TRBJ2-1, the V gene TRBV6-1; TRBD2 aligns across 10 bases. Germline lookup yields CDR1 MNHNS and CDR2 SASEGT. The V and J ends lost 2 bases and 8 bases, in that order; junction bases with no gene match: 6. The CDR3 length is 15 residues. CDR3 coding DNA: TGTGCCAGCAGTGAACTAGCGGGAGCGTTGGATGAGCAGTTCTTC. Translated, it gives CASSELAGALDEQFF.

The V and J genes are TRBV7-3 and TRBJ2-1, with 13 nucleotides matching TRBD2. CDR1 is SGHTA and CDR2 is FQGTGA in the germline V gene. The CDR3 consists of 14 residues. V shed 4 bases and J 7 bases; nucleotides not matched to a gene: 1. The chain's CDR3 is CASSSLAGGNEQFF. In nucleotides, the CDR3 is TGTGCCAGCAGCTCACTAGCGGGAGGGAATGAGCAGTTCTTC.

CDR3 loop: CATSEGRPSGNEQFF. The CDR3 nucleotides are TGTGCCACCAGTGAGGGTAGGCCTAGCGGGAATGAGCAGTTCTTC. The rearrangement uses TRBV24-1 and TRBJ2-1; 8 bases fit TRBD2. Trimming at V came to 4 bases and at J to 7 bases, leaving 8 bases not matched to a gene. CDR3 size: 15 residues. CDR1 and CDR2 from the germline V gene are KGHDR and SFDVKD.

The CDR3 here is CASSVVAGGNVIQYF. The CDR3 DNA reads as TGTGCCAGCAGCGTAGTAGCGGGAGGGAATGTCATTCAGTACTTC. The chain combines TRBV9 with TRBJ2-4; 11 bases agree with TRBD2. V lost 0 bases and J lost 9; bases outside the gene matches: 5. The CDR3 runs 15 residues. Germline V gene data show CDR1 as SGDLS and CDR2 as YYNGEE.

The chain couples TRBV11-3 to TRBJ2-5, with D perhaps TRBD2 (6 bases). The CDR3 has 13 amino acids. Germline loops: CDR1 SGHNT, CDR2 YENEEA. V was cut by 3 bases and J by 4 bases, with 9 bases left in between. CDR3 nucleotide sequence: TGTGCCAGCAGCTTGGGGGAGGCAGAGACCCAGTACTTC. Translated: CASSLGEAETQYF.

The chain recombines TRBV9 with TRBJ1-5; 8 positions match TRBD1. Germline lookup yields CDR1 SGDLS and CDR2 YYNGEE. There are 15 residues in the CDR3. V lost 3 bases and J lost 5; bases outside the gene matches: 7. Written as DNA, the CDR3 is TGTGCCAGCAGCGCCGACAGGGGAATCGATCAGCCCCAGCATTTT. It specifies CASSADRGIDQPQHF.

This clone appeared once. The chain uses TRBV6-5 and TRBJ1-5, with 7 bases lining up with TRBD1. Per germline, CDR1 MNHEY and CDR2 SVGAGI. The trim removed 7 bases at V and 4 bases at J, leaving 7 bases unmatched. The CDR3 totals 14 residues. The CDR3 nucleotides are TGTGCCAGCACTTTTACAGGGGAGAATCAGCCCCAGCATTTT. Translation gives CASTFTGENQPQHF.

J is TRBJ2-7 and V is TRBV27, with a tentative D call TRBD2 (6 bases). V gave up 10 bases and J gave up 3 bases, with 19 bases separating them. The CDR3 loop spans 14 amino acids. The V gene's germline CDR1 is MNHEY and CDR2 SMNVEV (reference sequence). For the CDR3, the DNA is TGTGCCACCTCCCGGGACTCGGGCCTCTACGAGCAGTACTTC. It codes for CATSRDSGLYEQYF.